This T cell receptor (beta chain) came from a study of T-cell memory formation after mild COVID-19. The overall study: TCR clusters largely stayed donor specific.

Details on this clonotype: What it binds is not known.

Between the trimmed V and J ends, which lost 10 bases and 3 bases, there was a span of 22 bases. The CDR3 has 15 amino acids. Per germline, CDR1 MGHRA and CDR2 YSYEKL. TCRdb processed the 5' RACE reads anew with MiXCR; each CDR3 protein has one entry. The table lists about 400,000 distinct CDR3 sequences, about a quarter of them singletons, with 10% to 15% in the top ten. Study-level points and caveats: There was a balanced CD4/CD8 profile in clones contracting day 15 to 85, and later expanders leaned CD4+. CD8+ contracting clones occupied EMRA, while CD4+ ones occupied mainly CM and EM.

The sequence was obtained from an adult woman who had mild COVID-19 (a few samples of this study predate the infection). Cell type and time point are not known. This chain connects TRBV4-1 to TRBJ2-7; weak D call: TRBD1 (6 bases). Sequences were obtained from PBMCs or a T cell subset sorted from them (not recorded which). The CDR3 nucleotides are TGCGCCACCCGACTGCATTCAGGACAGCGCTACGAGCAGTACTTC. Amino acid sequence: CATRLHSGQRYEQYF.